This T cell receptor beta chain is drawn from a study of T cell clonality in common variable immunodeficiency (dated by TCRdb to between 2014 and 2016). Findings and caveats that apply to the study as a whole: Patient heterogeneity within the CVID cohort put limits on correlating repertoire features with clinical complications. TCRbeta clonality was higher in CVID subjects than in healthy controls (t-test p = 0.018), and the increase was most characteristic of about a third of subjects. Even though DNA input was the same, control samples had an average of around 82,000 unique sequences each, compared with some 32,000 in CVID samples. The authors noted that sequencing repertoires of T cell subpopulations would be needed to clarify what caused the increased clonality in CVID. CVID TCRbeta sequences were reported to have fewer deletions and N-nucleotide insertions and to lack highly modified clones with 13 or more V deletions. Fewer TCRbeta clones were shared among CVID subjects than among healthy controls (p < 0.0001).

Worth noting for this clone: Its binding antigen is unknown.

For sequencing, equivalent amounts of genomic DNA were input from CVID and control samples. For every sample, a 60 bp segment covering the rearranged TCRbeta CDR3 region was amplified and then sequenced. The immunoSEQ assay, a bias-corrected multiplex PCR combined with high-throughput sequencing, was used to amplify TCRbeta. The published analysis was carried out like this. Every unique nucleotide sequence counted as a clone and was annotated with V, D and J genes, copy number and frequency. Sequences were labeled productive if in frame, and non-productive if out of frame or containing stop codons. As previously described, Shannon's entropy was used to calculate clonality. The predicted amino acid sequences of productive clones were used to derive mean CDR3 Kyte-Doolittle hydropathy. Using the R hclust function, scaled V gene usage was clustered hierarchically with Manhattan distance and complete linkage. Sharing of clones by CDR3 amino acid sequence was evaluated by resampling 12 repertoires per group over 100 rounds. The repertoires were searched for approximately 72 published EBV-specific TCRbeta sequences and a few hundred published CMV-specific TCRbeta sequences. A couple of CVID samples that yielded fewer than 10,000 sequences were excluded from the analysis, so approximately 40 CVID repertoires were retained. Held by TCRdb, this immuneACCESS table contains in-frame sequences only and omits some clones. Under half of the omission traces to an unresolved V gene where checked; the cause of the rest is unknown. D and trimming come from the DNA, and the V and J calls and clone size come from that table. In this sample, 8,500 to 13,000 clones appear, none counted once only. 6% to 6.5% of the sample comes from the top ten.

CVID was diagnosed by standard criteria: serum IgG, IgA and/or IgM reduced below normal range, plus specific antibody deficiency. A total of 44 subjects (roughly 15 female and 30 or so male; age range about 9 to 65 years, mean age around 42) were included in the CVID group. Predominantly Caucasian heritage was noted among both the CVID patients and the healthy controls. Replacement immunoglobulin therapy had been administered to all CVID subjects for at least one year at the time of study participation. At the time of blood collection, no CVID subject was ill or was being treated with immunomodulatory or immunosuppressive medication. Heparinized peripheral whole blood samples of about 5 to 9 ml were collected from each donor. TCRbeta CDR3 repertoires were sequenced from genomic DNA of adults with common variable immune deficiency (CVID) and healthy adult controls. Diluted blood was density-centrifuged over Hypaque 1077 or Ficoll-Paque to isolate peripheral blood mononuclear cells. Genomic DNA was extracted from unsorted mononuclear cells by Qiagen column purification or by a centrifugation-based method.

The source of this sequence is a human donor with common variable immunodeficiency. Sequencing was performed on peripheral blood mononuclear cells.

The CDR3 bases that were read are TGTGCCAGCTCAACCACAATAGCGGTTAGCTCCTACGAG. Its amino acids are CASSTTIAVSSYE. The whole CDR3 is CASSTTIAVSSYEQYF. The chain is assembled from TRBV18 and TRBJ2-7, with TRBD2 tentatively as D gene (6 bases match). The read finishes 3 residues shy of the CDR3 end, and the germline J gene is used to complete it. The CDR3 numbers 16 residues from cysteine through phenylalanine. The DNA has 39 bases, all within the CDR3, and is read from base 1. CDR1 and CDR2, looked up from the germline V gene, are KGHSH and LQKENI. Relative to germline, V is 5 bases shorter and J is 0 bases shorter, with 17 bases between their ends.